These 24 T cell receptor beta chains were sequenced from one sample in a study of cytomegalovirus exposure and HLA in healthy donors (TCRdb year 2017). The library came from the immunoSEQ multiplex PCR assay. A mixture of 60 forward primers for TCR Vbeta segments and 13 reverse primers for TCR Jbeta segments was used in the multiplex PCR. TCRdb stores this immuneACCESS table with in-frame sequences only. Part of the clones is absent; in the studies checked, under half of the shortfall reflects unresolved V genes, and no reason is known for the rest. The sample profile shows some 100,000 clones; 65% to 75% of them were found once. The top ten clones comprise more than 2.5% of the sample. Input material: PBMCs. The receptors derive from a female donor in good health and CMV-seropositive.

The V call is TRBV29-1, the J call TRBJ1-1; TRBD1 might be the D (6 bases). In germline, CDR1 is SQVTM, CDR2 ANQGSEA. This CDR3 has 18 amino acids. The V gene lost 1 base and the J gene lost 0 bases, with 21 bases spanning the gap. CDR3: CSVEGVTEGGVMNTEAFF. The DNA for the CDR3 is TGCAGCGTTGAAGGGGTCACAGAGGGGGGGGTTATGAACACTGAAGCTTTCTTT.

In this sample, this clone turned up a few times. This chain joins TRBV2 and TRBJ1-5, with TRBD1 matching over 7 bases. This CDR3 has 14 amino acids. Germline CDR1 is SNHLY and CDR2 is FYNNEI. The J segment lost 6 bases and the V segment lost 3 bases, leaving 5 bases of the junction unmatched. CDR3 protein: CASSETGYFQPQHF. CDR3 nucleotides: TGTGCCAGCAGTGAGACAGGGTATTTTCAGCCCCAGCATTTT.

Regarding this clone: The sample holds other DNA sequences that translate to the same CDR3. V gene TRBV6-5 combines with J gene TRBJ1-1; D possibly corresponds to TRBD1 (6 bases). Germline CDR1 and CDR2: MNHEY and SVGAGI. V was shortened by 0 bases and J by 8 bases, with 10 bases between the two germline ends. The length of the CDR3 is 13 residues. CDR3 in amino acids: CASSYSGQGEAFF. The CDR3 region has the DNA TGTGCCAGCAGTTACTCCGGCCAGGGGGAAGCTTTCTTT.

This clone has a count of ten or more. The chain carries TRBV6-5 and TRBJ2-4; the D is unclear. V shed 4 bases and J shed 0 bases, with 13 bases lying between them. Germline assignment: CDR1 MNHEY and CDR2 SVGAGI. The CDR3 runs to 16 residues. The CDR3 loop reads CASSSGTPKAKNIQYF. CDR3 DNA sequence: TGTGCCAGCAGTTCAGGAACCCCCAAAGCCAAAAACATTCAGTACTTC.

V gene TRBV5-6 combines with J gene TRBJ2-1, with TRBD1 matching 7 bases. Germline CDR1 SGHDT, CDR2 YYEEEE. This CDR3 is 15 amino acids long. With V trimmed by 4 bases and J by 3 bases, 7 bases remained unmatched. For the CDR3, the DNA is TGTGCCAGCAGCCCAAGACAGGGCATCTACAATGAGCAGTTCTTC. Residues: CASSPRQGIYNEQFF.

The chain couples TRBV13 to TRBJ1-5; D call uncertain. Looked up from germline, CDR1 is PRHDT and CDR2 is FYEKMQ (reference sequence). This CDR3 has 15 residues. Deletions cut 2 bases from V and 2 bases from J, with 10 bases between. The CDR3 region is CASSLRGHGNQPQHF. The CDR3 DNA is TGTGCCAGCAGCTTAAGAGGGCATGGCAATCAGCCCCAGCATTTT.

This clone was detected a few times. This chain links TRBV10-2 with TRBJ1-1; possible D gene TRBD1, 6 bases. The CDR3 has 16 amino acids. V was trimmed by 3 bases and J by 4 bases, leaving 18 bases between them. CDR1 is WSHSY and CDR2 is SAAADI in the germline V gene. The CDR3 sequence is CASSDPGAEGSTEAFF. CDR3 bases: TGCGCCAGCAGTGACCCAGGGGCGGAAGGAAGCACTGAAGCTTTCTTT.

The rearrangement links TRBV23-1 to TRBJ1-1, with 9 positions matching TRBD1. TRBV23-1 is designated an ORF whose function remains uncertain. V lost 0 bases, J lost 1 base, and 6 bases stayed unmatched. CDR3 size: 17 residues. The CDR3 DNA is TGCGCCAGCAGTCAATCGACCGGGACAGGGACGAACACTGAAGCTTTCTTT. Protein sequence: CASSQSTGTGTNTEAFF.

This chain connects TRBV10-1 to TRBJ2-1, with no clear D. V shed 0 bases and J shed 5 bases, with 11 bases lying between them. The germline CDR1 and CDR2 sequences are WNHNN and SYGVQD (reference sequence). The CDR3 has 15 amino acids. DNA for the CDR3: TGCGCCAGCAGTGAGTCTGGCGGATATCACAATGAGCAGTTCTTC. Protein product: CASSESGGYHNEQFF.

The chain has TRBV2 and TRBJ2-3; 7 bases line up with TRBD2. Germline V gene data show CDR1 as SNHLY and CDR2 as FYNNEI. The CDR3 runs to 14 residues. Trimming took 5 bases from V and 6 from J; bases not matched to a gene: 8. The CDR3 region has the DNA TGTGCCAGCAGTAACGGGCTAGCGGCGGATACGCAGTATTTT. It encodes CASSNGLAADTQYF.

This sequence joins TRBV9 and TRBJ1-6, with D unresolved. The germline V gene has CDR1 SGDLS and CDR2 YYNGEE. This CDR3 is built from 15 residues. V lost 0 bases to trimming and J lost 9 bases, with 13 bases between them. CDR3 protein: CASSVGSPGGSPLHF. The CDR3 DNA sequence: TGTGCCAGCAGCGTAGGCTCCCCCGGAGGTTCACCCCTCCACTTT.

The V call is TRBV6-5, the J call TRBJ1-1; 8 bases fit TRBD1. CDR3 length: 14 amino acids. CDR1 is MNHEY, CDR2 SVGAGI, per germline. J lost 6 bases, V lost 8 bases, and 11 bases had no gene match. This CDR3 is CASRYRGGVAEAFF. The CDR3 DNA reads TGTGCCAGCCGATACAGGGGGGGAGTCGCTGAAGCTTTCTTT.

V and J are TRBV11-3 and TRBJ2-5; 14 nucleotides line up with TRBD2. J gave up 5 bases and V 5 bases, and 7 bases lay outside the gene matches. From germline, CDR1 is SGHNT and CDR2 YENEEA. This CDR3 is 16 amino acids long. The DNA of the CDR3 is TGTGCCAGCAGCCCCGGGACTAGCGGGAGTGGGGAGACCCAGTACTTC. Translated, it gives CASSPGTSGSGETQYF.

The chain combines TRBV7-2 with TRBJ1-1; TRBD1 might be the D (5 bases). Germline CDR1 SGHTA, CDR2 FQGNSA. The V end was cut by 5 bases, the J end by 8 bases, with 15 bases between. This CDR3 has 13 residues. In nucleotides, the CDR3 is TGTGCCAGCAGCGCGGAGGCAGGGAGGGAAGCTTTCTTT. This codes for CASSAEAGREAFF.

The gene calls are TRBV29-1 and TRBJ1-1; no definite D call. V dropped 8 bases and J dropped 1 base, with 5 bases sitting between them. CDR1 and CDR2 (germline): SQVTM, ANQGSEA. The CDR3 spans 10 residues. The CDR3, as DNA: TGCAGCATCAGGAACACTGAAGCTTTCTTT. Translation gives CSIRNTEAFF.

The genes are TRBV5-1 and TRBJ2-7, with a tentative D call TRBD2 (5 bases). Per germline, CDR1 SGHRS and CDR2 YFSETQ. This CDR3 spans 14 amino acids. V dropped 0 bases and J dropped 5 bases, with 12 bases sitting between them. CDR3 residues: CASSLEGRRDEQYF. CDR3 coding DNA: TGCGCCAGCAGCTTGGAAGGGAGACGAGACGAGCAGTACTTC.

The chain has TRBV30 and TRBJ1-2, with 9 positions matching TRBD1. The CDR3 is 15 residues long. V was pared by 1 base and J by 8 bases, with 11 bases of the junction left unmatched. Germline loops: CDR1 GTSNPN, CDR2 SVGIG (reference sequence). This CDR3 is CAWSDPGQGLYGYTF. CDR3 coding DNA: TGTGCCTGGAGTGATCCGGGACAGGGTCTTTACGGCTACACCTTC.

This chain connects TRBV2 to TRBJ1-4, with a weak D call TRBD1 (5 bases). Trimming pared 7 bases from V and 8 bases from J, leaving 14 bases between. CDR1 and CDR2 from the germline V gene are SNHLY and FYNNEI. This CDR3 region has 13 residues. CDR3 loop: CASILGVREKLFF. CDR3 in DNA: TGTGCCAGCATTCTAGGGGTTCGGGAAAAACTGTTTTTT.

There are a few counts of this clone. The chain uses TRBV20-1 and TRBJ1-1; 7 positions agree with TRBD1. Germline-derived CDR1 and CDR2 are DFQATT and SNEGSKA (reference sequence). The CDR3 consists of 11 residues. The junction had 3 bases not matched to a gene; V was cut back by 3 bases and J by 8 bases. CDR3 region: CSARGQFEAFF. CDR3 bases: TGCAGTGCTAGGGGACAGTTCGAAGCTTTCTTT.

This clone showed up just a few times. This chain uses TRBV6-4 with TRBJ1-2, with a possible D match to TRBD1 (5 bases). The CDR3 runs to 17 residues. From germline, CDR1 is MRHNA and CDR2 SNTAGT. Trimming left V 2 bases short and J 7 bases short, with 23 bases between. The CDR3 sequence: CASSDDAQGSDAGGYTF. CDR3 coding DNA: TGTGCCAGCAGTGACGATGCCCAGGGATCGGATGCTGGTGGCTACACCTTC.

This chain uses TRBV5-1 with TRBJ1-3, with D possibly TRBD1 on 5 matching bases. V lost 0 bases and J lost 1, with 5 bases in between. The CDR3 covers 14 residues. Germline V gene data show CDR1 as SGHRS and CDR2 as YFSETQ. CDR3 nucleotides: TGCGCCAGCAGCTTGGCAGGGTCTGGAAACACCATATATTTT. It codes for CASSLAGSGNTIYF.

V is TRBV19 and J is TRBJ2-4; D gene ambiguous. The germline V gene has CDR1 LNHDA and CDR2 SQIVND (reference sequence). The CDR3 loop spans 13 amino acids. Trimming cost V 5 bases and J 8 bases, with 13 bases left between them. CDR3 residues: CASSPPAVYIQYF. The CDR3 DNA reads TGTGCCAGTAGTCCGCCCGCGGTTTACATTCAGTACTTC. Drawing the rest from reference TRBV19 and TRBJ2-4, the complete variable domain is DGGITQSPKYLFRKEGQNVTLSCEQNLNHDAMYWYRQDPGQGLRLIYYSQIVNDFQKGDIAEGYSVSREKKESFPLTVTSAQKNPTAFYLCASSPPAVYIQYFGAGTRLSVL.

The J gene is TRBJ1-5, the V gene TRBV29-1, with no clear D. Trimming removed 7 bases from V and 0 bases from J, with 10 bases in between. Germline loops: CDR1 SQVTM, CDR2 ANQGSEA. The CDR3 totals 13 residues. CDR3 residues: CSATDSSNQPQHF. CDR3 DNA sequence: TGCAGCGCCACGGACTCTAGCAATCAGCCCCAGCATTTT.

This chain links TRBV4-3 with TRBJ2-1, with D perhaps matching TRBD1 (6 bases). There are 15 residues in the CDR3. The V end lost 0 bases, the J end lost 10 bases, and 16 bases lay between the germline ends. Germline CDR1 and CDR2: LGHNA and YSLEER. CDR3 nucleotides: TGCGCCAGCAGCCAAGAAGGACAGCCCCTTTGGGAGCAGTTCTTC. Translating gives CASSQEGQPLWEQFF.